This T cell receptor beta chain emerged from a study of blood T cells in healthy people across ages. Study outcomes and limitations: When set beside aged donors, long-lived donors presented more naive CD4+ cells and higher diversity.

The CDR3 contains 17 residues. Unmatched junction bases numbered 12, after V lost 6 bases and J lost 3 bases. The germline V gene has CDR1 MDHEN and CDR2 SYDVKM. Combining a sample-barcoded 5' primer with a J-beta primer mix, a second PCR ran for about 6 to 12 cycles. TCRdb called the 5' RACE reads again in MiXCR, with one record for every CDR3 protein. The repertoire holds more than 1,000,000 distinct CDR3 sequences, with almost 25% as singletons. Of note for this clonotype: Antigen unknown.

These sequences were also reported in another study, on T cells of mothers and their children. That source adds: The study recruited a few healthy Caucasian mothers and their six children as donors. cDNA was made from all extracted RNA, roughly 1.4 ug per 15 ul.

The sample was blood. J is TRBJ2-4 and V is TRBV28, with 9 bases matching TRBD2. The sequence came from a girl aged 2 to 10 in good health. The DNA for the CDR3 is TGTGCCAGCAGCCCCGGGGGCCTAGCGGGAATCAAAAACATTCAGTACTTC. This gives the protein CASSPGGLAGIKNIQYF.